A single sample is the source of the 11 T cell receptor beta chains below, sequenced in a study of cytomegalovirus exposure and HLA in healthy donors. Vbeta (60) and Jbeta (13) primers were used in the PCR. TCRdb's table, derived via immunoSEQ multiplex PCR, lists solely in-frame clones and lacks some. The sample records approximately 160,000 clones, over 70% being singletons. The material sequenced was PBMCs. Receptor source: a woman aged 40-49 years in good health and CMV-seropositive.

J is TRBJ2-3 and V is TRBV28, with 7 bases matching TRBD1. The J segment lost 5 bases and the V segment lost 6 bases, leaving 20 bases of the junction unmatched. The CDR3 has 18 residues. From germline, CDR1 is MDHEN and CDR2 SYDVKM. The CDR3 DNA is TGTGCCAGCAGCCCCGCCTGGGCTACAGGGGCCCTACAAGATACGCAGTATTTT. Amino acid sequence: CASSPAWATGALQDTQYF.

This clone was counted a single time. The CDR3 here is CSVEDRDRAQQYF. In DNA form, the CDR3 reads TGCAGCGTTGAAGATCGGGACAGGGCCCAGCAGTACTTC. The chain uses TRBV29-1 and TRBJ2-7; 9 bases fit TRBD1. The CDR3 is made up of 13 amino acids. From germline, CDR1 is SQVTM and CDR2 ANQGSEA. J lost 8 bases, V lost 0 bases, and 5 bases had no gene match.

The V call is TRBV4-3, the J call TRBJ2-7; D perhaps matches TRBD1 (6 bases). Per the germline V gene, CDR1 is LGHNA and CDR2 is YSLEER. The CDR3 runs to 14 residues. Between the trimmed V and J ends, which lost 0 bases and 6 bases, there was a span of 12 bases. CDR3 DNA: TGCGCCAGCAGCCAAGATCATGGGGGCTCCGAGCAGTACTTC. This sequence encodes CASSQDHGGSEQYF.

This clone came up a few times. CDR3 DNA sequence: TGTGCCAGCAGCACTATGTGGGGCCGCGGCTACACCTTC. This codes for CASSTMWGRGYTF. The chain couples TRBV6-5 to TRBJ1-2; the D gene is possibly TRBD1 (5 bases). This CDR3 comprises 13 residues. Trimming removed 6 bases at V and 8 bases at J, with 16 bases between. Germline loops: CDR1 MNHEY, CDR2 SVGAGI.

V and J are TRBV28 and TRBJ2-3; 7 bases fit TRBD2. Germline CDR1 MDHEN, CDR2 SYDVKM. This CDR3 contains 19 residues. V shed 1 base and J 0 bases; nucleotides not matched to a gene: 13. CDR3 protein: CASSLSGRQLALSTDTQYF. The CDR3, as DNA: TGTGCCAGCAGTTTATCAGGCCGCCAACTAGCGCTGAGCACAGATACGCAGTATTTT.

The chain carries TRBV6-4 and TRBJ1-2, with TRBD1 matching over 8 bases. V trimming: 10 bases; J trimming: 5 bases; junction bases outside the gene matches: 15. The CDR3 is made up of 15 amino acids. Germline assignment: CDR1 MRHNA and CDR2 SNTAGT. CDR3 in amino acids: CANRDRSSGLYGYTF. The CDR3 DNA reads TGTGCCAACCGGGACAGGTCCTCCGGATTGTATGGCTACACCTTC.

CDR3 sequence: CAWRSGGYGYTF. The CDR3 region has the DNA TGTGCCTGGAGGTCAGGGGGTTATGGCTACACCTTC. The chain couples TRBV30 to TRBJ1-2, with 7 bases that match TRBD1. The germline V gene has CDR1 GTSNPN and CDR2 SVGIG (reference sequence). CDR3 length: 12 residues. J gave up 5 bases and V 3 bases, and 3 bases lay outside the gene matches.

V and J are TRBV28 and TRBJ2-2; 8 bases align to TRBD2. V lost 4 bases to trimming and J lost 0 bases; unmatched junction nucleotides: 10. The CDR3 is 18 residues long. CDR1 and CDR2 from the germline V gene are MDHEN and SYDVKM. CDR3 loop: CASSWLSRGGPNTGELFF. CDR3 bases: TGTGCCAGCAGTTGGCTCTCTCGGGGGGGACCGAACACCGGGGAGCTGTTTTTT.

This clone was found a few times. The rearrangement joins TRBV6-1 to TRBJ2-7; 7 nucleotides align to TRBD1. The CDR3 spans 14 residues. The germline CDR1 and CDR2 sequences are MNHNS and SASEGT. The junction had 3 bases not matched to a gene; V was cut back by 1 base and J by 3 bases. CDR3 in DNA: TGTGCCAGCAGTGAAGGGGGACAGTACTACGAGCAGTACTTC. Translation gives CASSEGGQYYEQYF.

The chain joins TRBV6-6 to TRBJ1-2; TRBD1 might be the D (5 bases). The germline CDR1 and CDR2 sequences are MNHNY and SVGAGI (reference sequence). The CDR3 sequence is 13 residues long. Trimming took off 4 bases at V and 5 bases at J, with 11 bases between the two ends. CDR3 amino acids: CASSFGGEYGYTF. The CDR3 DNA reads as TGTGCCAGCAGTTTCGGGGGGGAATATGGCTACACCTTC.

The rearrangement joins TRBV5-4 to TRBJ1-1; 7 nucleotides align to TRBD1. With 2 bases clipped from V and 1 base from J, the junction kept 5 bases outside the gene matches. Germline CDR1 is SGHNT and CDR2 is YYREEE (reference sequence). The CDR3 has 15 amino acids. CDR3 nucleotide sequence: TGTGCCAGCAGCTTACGGACAGGAGAGAACACTGAAGCTTTCTTT. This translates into CASSLRTGENTEAFF.